This T cell receptor beta chain was recorded in a study of cytomegalovirus exposure and HLA in healthy donors. Study-wide context: Approximately 190 million T cells yielded 100 million or so unique TCR beta sequences, as an earlier analysis found.

As for this clone: Antigen specificity is unknown.

Study observations and caveats: A highly shared variant cluster was judged a likely technical artifact. Across donors, presence/absence analyses took sequencing depth to be roughly uniform.

The PCR employed 60 Vbeta primers together with 13 Jbeta primers. Sequenced by immunoSEQ multiplex PCR; TCRdb stores in-frame clones only, minus some. The sample has 170,000 or so clones, and its top ten clones hold 2% to 2.5%. The CDR3 runs to 15 residues. Germline values: CDR1 KGHSH, CDR2 LQKENI. Deletions cut 0 bases from V and 4 bases from J, with 11 bases between. These donors, healthy bone marrow donors, were studied. The clonotype was recovered from a man aged 25-40 years in good health and CMV-seronegative. The sample consisted of PBMCs. The rearrangement links TRBV18 to TRBJ2-3; D may be TRBD2 (5 bases). The CDR3 DNA reads as TGTGCCAGCTCACCACCGACTACACCCCCAGATACGCAGTATTTT. This codes for CASSPPTTPPDTQYF.